What follows are 27 T cell receptor beta chains derived from one specimen sequenced in a study of T cells in Graves' hyperthyroidism and ophthalmopathy. RNA transcripts gave rise to amplified TCR beta CDR3 regions. A first-round RT-PCR of the TCR CDR3 used the HTBI primer set. TCRdb ran MiXCR on the multiplex PCR reads and lists one entry per CDR3 protein. The data contain roughly 500,000 distinct CDR3 sequences, approximately 49% of them seen just once; the ten biggest clones take up 44%. The sequencing sample was made of peripheral blood or thyroid tissue (not recorded which). The receptors shown here come from an adult woman with Graves' disease, either hyperthyroidism or ophthalmopathy (not recorded which).

This clonotype appeared once. V gene TRBV29-1 combines with J gene TRBJ2-7; no definite D call. This CDR3 spans 11 amino acids. Germline V gene data show CDR1 as SQVTM and CDR2 as ANQGSEA. The V end was cut by 6 bases, the J end by 1 base, with 7 bases between. DNA of the CDR3: TGCAGCGTACGATATTCCTACGAGCAGTACTTC. Protein product: CSVRYSYEQYF.

Note on this clonotype: A junction boundary mismatches the germline segment, possibly from a read error. V gene TRBV11-1 combines with J gene TRBJ1-1, with a weak D call TRBD1 (6 bases). The CDR3 contains 18 residues. Germline V gene data show CDR1 as SGHAT and CDR2 as FQDESV (reference sequence). CDR3 bases: TGTGCCAGCAGACTCCCGGACCGGGGGCCGCGTATGGACACTGAAGCTTTCTTC. It translates to CASRLPDRGPRMDTEAFF.

This clonotype was observed a few times. V usage is TRBV20-1 and J usage is TRBJ1-2; 9 positions agree with TRBD1. Germline assignment: CDR1 DFQATT and CDR2 SNEGSKA (reference sequence). The J segment lost 6 bases and the V segment lost 6 bases, leaving 14 bases of the junction unmatched. CDR3 length: 15 residues. The CDR3 loop reads CSAPGTGPGDDGYTF. In DNA, the CDR3 is TGCAGTGCCCCCGGGACAGGGCCCGGGGACGATGGCTACACCTTC.

This clonotype was counted ten times or more. The chain carries TRBV9 and TRBJ2-5; perhaps TRBD1 as D (5 bases). Trimming removed 0 bases at V and 5 bases at J, with 11 bases between. The CDR3 loop spans 14 amino acids. Germline lookup yields CDR1 SGDLS and CDR2 YYNGEE. The CDR3 sequence is CASSVGWGLETQYF. DNA of the CDR3: TGTGCCAGCAGCGTAGGTTGGGGCTTGGAGACCCAGTACTTC.

With respect to this clonotype: Just one base apart from a much larger clone, this may be a read error. The rearrangement joins TRBV6-6 to TRBJ1-2, with D maybe TRBD1 (5 bases). The CDR3 sequence is 16 residues long. Germline assignment: CDR1 MNHNY and CDR2 SVGAGI (reference sequence). Trimming stripped 3 bases from V and 6 bases from J, with 20 bases between. The CDR3 here is CASSYMQGSSGNGYTF. CDR3 in DNA: TGTGCCAGCAGTTATATGCAGGGATCTTCAGGGAATGGCTACACCTTC.

The V gene is TRBV7-6, the J gene TRBJ2-5, with no clear D. CDR1 is SGHVS and CDR2 is FNYEAQ in the germline V gene. CDR3 length: 14 residues. The V and J ends lost 1 base and 9 bases respectively, with 15 bases between them. This chain's CDR3 is CASSLGSRNQPQYF. The CDR3 nucleotides are TGTGCCAGCAGCTTAGGCTCCCGAAATCAGCCCCAGTACTTC.

This clonotype was picked up many times. The genes are TRBV7-9 and TRBJ2-2; TRBD1 matches 7 bases. V lost 5 bases to trimming and J lost 3 bases; unmatched junction nucleotides: 3. Germline CDR1 SEHNR, CDR2 FQNEAQ (reference sequence). There are 14 residues in the CDR3. The CDR3 spells CASSTDRDTGELFF. Here the CDR3 DNA reads TGTGCCAGCAGCACCGACAGGGACACCGGGGAGCTGTTTTTT. Together with reference TRBV7-9 and TRBJ2-2, the CDR3 gives the full variable domain: DTGVSQNPRHKITKRGQNVTFRCDPISEHNRLYWYRQTLGQGPEFLTYFQNEAQLEKSRLLSDRFSAERPKGSFSTLEIQRTEQGDSAMYLCASSTDRDTGELFFGEGSRLTVL.

For this clonotype: Given a much more abundant clone one base away, this may be a read error. The V gene is TRBV6-2 or TRBV6-3, the J gene TRBJ2-5; the D gene is possibly TRBD2 (6 bases). The CDR3 is made up of 14 amino acids. Germline V gene lookup returns CDR1 MNHEY and CDR2 SVGEGT. CDR3 region: CASRSRGIQGTQYF. DNA of the CDR3: TGTGCCAGTCGGTCGCGGGGTATCCAAGGGACCCAGTACTTC.

The J gene is TRBJ1-2, the V gene TRBV6-1, with D unclear. Germline CDR1 MNHNS, CDR2 SASEGT. CDR3 length equals 13 residues. V was trimmed by 5 bases and J by 6 bases, leaving 13 bases between them. The CDR3 loop reads CASSFSGNHGYTF. The CDR3 DNA reads as TGTGCCAGCAGTTTTTCGGGGAATCATGGCTACACCTTC.

V and J are TRBV20-1 and TRBJ1-1; unclear D gene. The ends were cut back, 6 bases at V and 10 bases at J, with 12 bases in the middle. Looked up from germline, CDR1 is DFQATT and CDR2 is SNEGSKA (reference sequence). CDR3 length: 10 amino acids. The CDR3, as DNA: TGCAGTGCCGGAGTGGACGGAGCTTTCTTT. Amino acids: CSAGVDGAFF.

V usage is TRBV5-6 and J usage is TRBJ2-7; D unclear. Between the trimmed V and J ends, which lost 3 bases and 0 bases, there was a span of 7 bases. The germline gives CDR1 SGHDT, CDR2 YYEEEE. This CDR3 comprises 13 residues. The CDR3 reads CASSSTYSYEQYF. For the CDR3, the DNA is TGTGCCAGCAGCTCTACCTACTCCTACGAGCAGTACTTC.

V is TRBV4-1 and J is TRBJ2-5; D is possibly TRBD1 or TRBD2 (7 bases each). This CDR3 comprises 19 residues. Germline CDR1 reads MGHRA; CDR2 reads YSYEKL. Trimming took off 4 bases at V and 1 base at J, with 25 bases between the two ends. CDR3 loop: CASSPSGFAGEGAQETQYF. The CDR3 nucleotides are TGCGCCAGCAGCCCAAGCGGATTTGCGGGAGAGGGGGCCCAAGAGACCCAGTACTTC.

This clonotype was detected ten times or more. The chain employs TRBV15 and TRBJ1-2, with 10 bases identical to TRBD1. The CDR3 is made up of 16 amino acids. V lost 6 bases to trimming and J lost 4 bases; unmatched junction nucleotides: 11. The germline V gene has CDR1 LNHNV and CDR2 YYDKDF (reference sequence). The CDR3 DNA follows: TGTGCCACCAGTAACGGGACAGGGGTGTTTGGCTATGGCTACACCTTC. It encodes CATSNGTGVFGYGYTF. The entire variable domain, with the rest obtained from reference TRBV15 and TRBJ1-2, is as follows: DAMVIQNPRYQVTQFGKPVTLSCSQTLNHNVMYWYQQKSSQAPKLLFHYYDKDFNNEADTPDNFQSRRPNTSFCFLDIRSPGLGDTAMYLCATSNGTGVFGYGYTFGSGTRLTVV.

The CDR3 bases are TGCAGTCTTAACAGCTATGGCTACACCTTC. It encodes CSLNSYGYTF. V is TRBV20-1 and J is TRBJ1-2; D remains unclear. The V gene's germline CDR1 is DFQATT and CDR2 SNEGSKA (reference sequence). The CDR3 extends over 10 amino acids. Trimming removed 8 bases from V and 4 bases from J, with 8 bases in between.

Of note for this clonotype: Compared with germline, one end of the junction differs, possibly owing to a read error. The chain has TRBV29-1 and TRBJ2-2, with a possible D match to TRBD1 (6 bases). Per the germline V gene, CDR1 is SQVTM and CDR2 is ANQGSEA. This CDR3 has 15 residues. The CDR3 nucleotides are TGCAGCGTTGGCTCTGGGACAAGGGTCACCGGGGAACTGTTTTTT. As protein: CSVGSGTRVTGELFF.

The sample holds many counts of this clonotype. The rearrangement joins TRBV7-2 to TRBJ1-2, with D possibly being TRBD1 (6 bases). The CDR3 loop spans 15 amino acids. Germline V gene sequence: CDR1 SGHTA, CDR2 FQGNSA. V lost 3 bases and J lost 7, with 18 bases in between. The CDR3 DNA is TGTGCCAGCAGCTTCCAAGGACAGTCCTTCGGTGGCTACACCTTC. Residues: CASSFQGQSFGGYTF. The whole variable domain, filled in from reference TRBV7-2 and TRBJ1-2, reads GAGVSQSPSNKVTEKGKDVELRCDPISGHTALYWYRQSLGQGLEFLIYFQGNSAPDKSGLPSDRFSAERTGGSVSTLTIQRTQQEDSAVYLCASSFQGQSFGGYTFGSGTRLTVV.

This clonotype was counted ten times or more. This chain links TRBV7-9 with TRBJ2-2; D is ambiguous. The CDR3 is 11 amino acids. Germline CDR1 SEHNR, CDR2 FQNEAQ (reference sequence). Trimming pared 7 bases from V and 7 bases from J, leaving 7 bases between. The DNA for the CDR3 is TGTGCCAGCAAGGCCAACGGGGAGCTGTTTTTT. Translating gives CASKANGELFF.

The V gene is TRBV2, the J gene TRBJ2-5; D possibly uses TRBD1 or TRBD2 (5 bases each). V gave up 2 bases and J gave up 4 bases, with 14 bases separating them. CDR1 and CDR2 from the germline V gene are SNHLY and FYNNEI. The CDR3 length is 15 residues. CDR3 sequence (DNA): TGTGCCAGCAGTGAATGGGCAGAGGGGATAGAGACCCAGTACTTC. It is translated as CASSEWAEGIETQYF.

This clonotype has at least ten counts. The CDR3 DNA sequence: TGTGCCAGCAGCCCGGACAGTAGTTCTTCTGGAAACACCATATATTTT. As protein: CASSPDSSSSGNTIYF. This rearrangement joins TRBV7-2 to TRBJ1-3; TRBD1 might be the D (6 bases). From germline, CDR1 is SGHTA and CDR2 FQGNSA. V was pared by 5 bases and J by 1 base, with 15 bases between. The CDR3 has 16 residues.

In its sample, this clonotype was seen a few times. This sequence joins TRBV29-1 and TRBJ2-3; 7 nucleotides align to TRBD1. This CDR3 has 13 amino acids. V gave up 8 bases and J gave up 2 bases; unmatched junction bases: 7. Germline CDR1 reads SQVTM; CDR2 reads ANQGSEA. The CDR3 region is CSFRQGFTDTQYF. As DNA, the CDR3 is TGCAGCTTCCGACAGGGATTCACAGATACGCAGTATTTT.

This clonotype was counted ten times or more. The V call is TRBV29-1, the J call TRBJ2-5, with 11 bases matching TRBD1. V lost 5 bases, J lost 5 bases, and 4 bases stayed unmatched. The CDR3 sequence is 13 residues long. Germline CDR1 reads SQVTM; CDR2 reads ANQGSEA. CDR3 protein: CSVTGTGGETQYF. In DNA, the CDR3 is TGCAGCGTTACAGGGACAGGGGGGGAGACCCAGTACTTC.

The chain carries TRBV10-3 and TRBJ1-1; 10 positions match TRBD1. Germline values: CDR1 ENHRY, CDR2 SYGVKD. The CDR3 consists of 15 residues. The J segment lost 5 bases and the V segment lost 4 bases, leaving 7 bases of the junction unmatched. Here the CDR3 DNA reads TGTGCCATCAGTGGCCGGGACAGGGGAGGAACTGAAGCTTTCTTT. Its protein is CAISGRDRGGTEAFF.

Concerning this clonotype itself: The missing conserved phenylalanine or tryptophan at the end of this CDR3 makes a read error likely. Because the CDR3's place on the DNA is in doubt, the DNA is left out and the CDR3 is given as listed by TCRdb. The J gene is TRBJ2-6, the V gene TRBV6-5; the DNA was not used to check the table's D call, TRBD2. Looked up from germline, CDR1 is MNHEY and CDR2 is SVGAGI. Including both end residues, the CDR3 is 10 amino acids long. CDR3 residues: CASSSPAGRT.

This CDR3 is CASTPGRRITNYGYTF. CDR3 DNA: TGTGCCAGCACCCCGGGACGGAGAATAACTAACTATGGCTACACCTTC. This chain joins TRBV12-3 or TRBV12-4 and TRBJ1-2; possibly TRBD1 for D (5 bases). CDR3 size: 16 residues. Trimming stripped 7 bases from V and 0 bases from J, with 18 bases between.

In its sample, this clonotype was seen a few times. This chain joins TRBV14 and TRBJ2-6; D is unclear. The V and J ends lost 3 bases and 0 bases respectively, with 9 bases between them. The CDR3 contains 16 residues. The germline CDR1 and CDR2 sequences are SGHDN and FVKESK. DNA of the CDR3: TGTGCCAGCAGCCAGGGGTCGAGCTCTGGGGCCAACGTCCTGACTTTC. This encodes CASSQGSSSGANVLTF. Full variable domain (rest looked up from reference TRBV14 and TRBJ2-6): EAGVTQFPSHSVIEKGQTVTLRCDPISGHDNLYWYRRVMGKEIKFLLHFVKESKQDESGMPNNRFLAERTGGTYSTLKVQPAELEDSGVYFCASSQGSSSGANVLTFGAGSRLTVL.

This rearrangement joins TRBV11-3 to TRBJ2-7; 7 bases match TRBD2. V shed 1 base, J shed 7 bases, and the junction held 10 bases outside the gene matches. The CDR3 runs to 15 residues. Germline CDR1 SGHNT, CDR2 YENEEA. The CDR3 reads CASSLGLAEPQEQYF. The CDR3 DNA sequence: TGTGCCAGCAGCTTAGGTCTAGCGGAGCCCCAAGAGCAGTACTTC.

This clonotype was detected many times. The chain employs TRBV6-5 and TRBJ2-7; the match to TRBD1 covers 7 bases. The V gene end was trimmed by 6 bases and the J gene end by 3 bases; junction bases not matched to a gene: 11. The CDR3 spans 15 residues. Germline V gene sequence: CDR1 MNHEY, CDR2 SVGAGI. The CDR3 nucleotides are TGTGCCAGCAGCCCAGGACAGGTCGAGCTCTACGAGCAGTACTTC. It is translated as CASSPGQVELYEQYF.